The rows below give T cell receptor beta chains drawn from one sample of a study of T cell responses to AZD1222 COVID-19 vaccine. Generated by immunoSEQ multiplex PCR, the TCRdb table keeps only in-frame clones and is missing some. The sample lists 80,000 or so clones; around four fifths were seen once. The sample consisted of peripheral blood, taken on day 0 of AZD1222 vaccination. The receptors derive from an adult in good health. CDR3s include the opening cysteine and the closing phenylalanine or tryptophan. Fields, in order: J gene, V gene, D gene, clone size, CDR3 DNA, CDR3 protein. A D gene is named only where the DNA matches it firmly. Clone size, where shown, is once, few, many, or a class for clones that have expanded.

j_call: TRBJ1-2; v_call: TRBV6-1; d_call: TRBD1; clone_size: .; cdr3_nt: TGTGCCAGCAGTGAAGTGGGACAGGGGGGTGGGTACACCTTC; cdr3_aa: CASSEVGQGGGYTF
j_call: TRBJ1-4; v_call: TRBV4-1; d_call: .; clone_size: once; cdr3_nt: TGCGCCAGCAGCCAAGCATCAACTAATGAAAAACTGTTTTTT; cdr3_aa: CASSQASTNEKLFF
j_call: TRBJ1-2; v_call: TRBV7-9; d_call: .; clone_size: .; cdr3_nt: TGTGCCAGCAGCCCGGCCGGGGACATTCTTCTTGGCTACACCTTC; cdr3_aa: CASSPAGDILLGYTF
j_call: TRBJ1-1; v_call: TRBV10-2; d_call: .; clone_size: once; cdr3_nt: TGCGCCAGCGCAACTTCAGGGACGCGCACTGAAGCTTTCTTT; cdr3_aa: CASATSGTRTEAFF
j_call: TRBJ2-1; v_call: TRBV7-2; d_call: .; clone_size: .; cdr3_nt: TGTGCCAGCAGCTTATTGTCGCTTACAGCGAGCTCCTACAATGAGCAGTTCTTC; cdr3_aa: CASSLLSLTASSYNEQFF
j_call: TRBJ2-1; v_call: TRBV10-1; d_call: TRBD2; clone_size: .; cdr3_nt: TGCGCCAGCAGTGAGTCGGGACTAGCCGGTGAGCAGTTCTTC; cdr3_aa: CASSESGLAGEQFF
j_call: TRBJ2-2; v_call: TRBV7-2; d_call: .; clone_size: .; cdr3_nt: TGTGCCAGCAGCCCCCCCCTAGTATCAACCGGGGAGCTGTTTTTT; cdr3_aa: CASSPPLVSTGELFF
j_call: TRBJ1-4; v_call: TRBV6-2/TRBV6-3; d_call: .; clone_size: .; cdr3_nt: TGTGCCAGCAGTTACGTCAGGGGTGAAAAACTGTTTTTT; cdr3_aa: CASSYVRGEKLFF
j_call: TRBJ2-1; v_call: TRBV5-1; d_call: .; clone_size: .; cdr3_nt: TGCGCCAGCAGCTGGGGGAGCGGTGAGCAGTTCTTC; cdr3_aa: CASSWGSGEQFF
j_call: TRBJ1-2; v_call: TRBV7-2; d_call: .; clone_size: .; cdr3_nt: TGTGCCAGCAGCTTAGGGGGCGACACGGCTGCTTATGGCTACACCTTC; cdr3_aa: CASSLGGDTAAYGYTF
j_call: TRBJ2-7; v_call: TRBV6-2/TRBV6-3; d_call: TRBD2; clone_size: .; cdr3_nt: TGTGCCAGCAGTTACCCCGGCAAGCGGGGGGGCTACGAGCAGTACTTC; cdr3_aa: CASSYPGKRGGYEQYF
j_call: TRBJ2-5; v_call: TRBV5-1; d_call: TRBD2; clone_size: .; cdr3_nt: TGCGCCAGCAGCACTAGGACTAGCGGGAGGACAGAGACCCAGTACTTC; cdr3_aa: CASSTRTSGRTETQYF
j_call: TRBJ2-4; v_call: TRBV11-1; d_call: .; clone_size: once; cdr3_nt: TGTGCCAGCAGCTTGGTGGGGGCCTCCAAAAACATTCAGTACTTC; cdr3_aa: CASSLVGASKNIQYF
j_call: TRBJ2-2; v_call: TRBV27; d_call: .; clone_size: .; cdr3_nt: TGTGCCAGCAGTTTAACCGGGAGAGGAGCCGGGGAGCTGTTTTTT; cdr3_aa: CASSLTGRGAGELFF
j_call: TRBJ1-5; v_call: TRBV6-5; d_call: .; clone_size: .; cdr3_nt: TGTGCCAGCAGCCAGCAGGAGTCCAGCAATCAGCCCCAGCATTTT; cdr3_aa: CASSQQESSNQPQHF
j_call: TRBJ1-5; v_call: TRBV7-2; d_call: .; clone_size: .; cdr3_nt: TGTGCCAGCAGCTTAGTGCGGGGGGCTAATAGCAATCAGCCCCAGCATTTT; cdr3_aa: CASSLVRGANSNQPQHF
j_call: TRBJ1-5; v_call: TRBV19; d_call: .; clone_size: .; cdr3_nt: TGTGCCAGTAGTATAGACCCCCCCGGCAGAAATCAGCCCCAGCATTTT; cdr3_aa: CASSIDPPGRNQPQHF
j_call: TRBJ1-4; v_call: TRBV18; d_call: .; clone_size: .; cdr3_nt: TGTGCCAGCTCACCAAGGGGAGATGCAACTAATGAAAAACTGTTTTTT; cdr3_aa: CASSPRGDATNEKLFF
j_call: TRBJ2-1; v_call: TRBV5-1; d_call: .; clone_size: .; cdr3_nt: TGCGCCAGCAGCTTGAGGGGCTCCTACAATGAGCAGTTCTTC; cdr3_aa: CASSLRGSYNEQFF
j_call: TRBJ1-2; v_call: TRBV6-2/TRBV6-3; d_call: .; clone_size: few; cdr3_nt: TGTGCCAGCAGTTACGCCTTGGGGGACGGATCTAACTATGGCTACACCTTC; cdr3_aa: CASSYALGDGSNYGYTF
j_call: TRBJ2-7; v_call: TRBV11-3; d_call: TRBD1; clone_size: .; cdr3_nt: TGTGCCAACCCTCCTACCCACTCCACAAGACAGGGGGCGGGCTACGAGCAGTACTTC; cdr3_aa: CANPPTHSTRQGAGYEQYF
j_call: TRBJ2-5; v_call: TRBV6-6; d_call: TRBD1; clone_size: .; cdr3_nt: TGTGCCAGCAGCAGCGCCCAGGGGGACCAAGAGACCCAGTACTTC; cdr3_aa: CASSSAQGDQETQYF